This is a list of T cell receptor beta chains from one sample in a study of T cells in Graves' hyperthyroidism and ophthalmopathy. One entry per CDR3 protein, called by TCRdb with MiXCR from the multiplex PCR reads. Of 400,000 to 550,000 distinct CDR3 sequences in the sample, 14% are singletons; the top ten hold about 17%. Source material: blood. These receptors all stem from a woman between 18 and 29 years old with Graves' hyperthyroidism. CDR3s include the opening cysteine and the closing phenylalanine or tryptophan. D genes are given only for firm matches. Clone size appears in some rows only: once, few, many, or a class for an expanded clone.

J gene	D gene	CDR3 length	clone size	V gene	CDR3 protein	CDR3 DNA
TRBJ2-7	-	13	few	TRBV4-1	CASSQVPLGEQYF	TGCGCCAGCAGCCAAGTCCCTCTGGGCGAGCAGTACTTC
TRBJ2-5	-	14	-	TRBV5-1	CASSLDGAYETQYF	TGCGCCAGCAGCTTGGATGGGGCCTATGAGACCCAGTACTTC
TRBJ2-1	-	15	many	TRBV7-9	CASSLSSERYNEQFF	TGTGCCAGCAGCTTGAGTAGCGAGCGGTACAATGAGCAGTTCTTC
TRBJ2-1	-	15	-	TRBV3-1	CASSLLRDTDYPQFF	TGTGCCAGCAGCCTCCTCCGGGACACCGACTACCCGCAGTTCTTC
TRBJ1-1	-	15	many	TRBV3-1	CASSPRGTGNTEAFF	TGTGCCAGCAGCCCCCGGGGAACAGGGAACACTGAAGCTTTCTTT
TRBJ2-5	-	14	many	TRBV14	CASSQDGRGETQYF	TGTGCCAGCAGCCAAGATGGCCGGGGGGAGACCCAGTACTTC
TRBJ2-1	TRBD2	18	many	TRBV5-1	CASSSRLAGGQLYNEQFF	TGCGCCAGCAGCTCCAGACTAGCGGGAGGGCAGCTCTACAATGAGCAGTTCTTC
TRBJ2-1	-	14	many	TRBV30	CAWNSGSDYNEQFF	TGTGCCTGGAATAGCGGCTCTGACTACAATGAGCAGTTCTTC
TRBJ2-5	TRBD2	17	many	TRBV12-3/TRBV12-4	CASSLPTSGTRMQTQYF	TGTGCCAGCAGTTTACCCACTAGCGGGACAAGAATGCAGACCCAGTACTTC
TRBJ1-1	-	14	many	TRBV12-3/TRBV12-4	CASSFWGKGTEAFF	TGTGCCAGCAGTTTTTGGGGAAAGGGCACTGAAGCTTTCTTT
TRBJ1-1	-	14	few	TRBV10-3	CAISATDSGTEAFF	TGTGCCATCAGTGCGACAGATTCAGGTACTGAAGCTTTCTTT
TRBJ2-1	-	14	-	TRBV5-1	CASSLSEPYNEQFF	TGCGCCAGCAGCTTGAGTGAGCCCTACAATGAGCAGTTCTTC
TRBJ1-1	TRBD1	13	-	TRBV29-1	CSVRPTGMTEAFF	TGCAGCGTCCGACCGACAGGGATGACTGAAGCTTTCTTT
TRBJ2-4	-	14	-	TRBV15	CATSRDMLRNIQYF	TGTGCCACCAGCAGAGATATGCTGAGGAACATTCAGTACTTC
TRBJ2-7	TRBD2	14	-	TRBV19	CASSPQREGYEQYF	TGTGCCAGTAGTCCCCAGCGGGAGGGGTACGAGCAGTACTTC
TRBJ1-4	-	12	few	TRBV10-1	CASSESGEKLFF	TGCGCCAGCAGTGAGTCTGGGGAAAAACTGTTTTTT
TRBJ2-7	-	12	many	TRBV20-1	CSARVHRNEQYF	TGCAGTGCTAGAGTTCACAGAAACGAGCAGTACTTC
TRBJ1-5	-	14	many	TRBV12-3/TRBV12-4	CASSYEDINQPQHF	TGTGCCAGCAGTTATGAGGACATCAATCAGCCCCAGCATTTT
TRBJ2-1	TRBD2	17	-	TRBV3-1	CASSQGGIAGAYNEQFF	TGTGCCAGCAGCCAAGGGGGGATAGCGGGAGCCTACAATGAGCAGTTCTTC
TRBJ2-5	-	18	many	TRBV3-1	CASSQVRAIGLPQETQYF	TGTGCCAGCAGCCAAGTAAGGGCAATTGGACTACCCCAAGAGACCCAGTACTTC
TRBJ2-1	TRBD1	16	few	TRBV19	CASRRVGNRGLAEQFF	TGTGCCAGTAGGAGGGTTGGTAACAGGGGGCTTGCTGAGCAGTTCTTC
TRBJ2-1	-	13	many	TRBV19	CASSQGHYNEQFF	TGTGCCAGTAGTCAAGGCCACTACAATGAGCAGTTCTTC
TRBJ2-1	-	15	many	TRBV27	CASSSGRGSYNEQFF	TGTGCCAGCAGCTCCGGTAGGGGTTCTTACAATGAGCAGTTCTTC
TRBJ2-7	-	16	many	TRBV30	CAWSALGHTSSYEQYF	TGTGCCTGGAGTGCTTTGGGACACACGAGCTCCTACGAGCAGTACTTC
TRBJ1-1	TRBD1	13	-	TRBV19	CASLGQGWTEAFF	TGTGCCAGCCTAGGACAGGGGTGGACTGAAGCTTTCTTT
TRBJ2-3	TRBD1	12	-	TRBV7-9	CASSQGEMAQYF	TGTGCCAGCAGCCAGGGGGAGATGGCGCAGTATTTT
TRBJ2-2	-	17	many	TRBV30	CAWSGNPGRLNTGELFF	TGTGCCTGGAGTGGAAACCCGGGACGGCTGAACACCGGGGAGCTGTTTTTT
TRBJ2-7	-	11	many	TRBV7-2	CASSPSEGQYF	TGTGCCAGCAGCCCCTCGGAGGGGCAGTACTTC
TRBJ2-3	TRBD2	21	few	TRBV3-1	CASSPRAGTSGSVFTTDTQYF	TGTGCCAGCAGCCCCCGTGCCGGGACTAGCGGGAGCGTGTTCACCACAGATACGCAGTATTTT
TRBJ1-3	-	15	few	TRBV7-9	CASTPTAYSGNTIYF	TGTGCCAGCACCCCGACGGCCTACTCTGGAAACACCATATATTTT
TRBJ2-1	-	17	few	TRBV19	CASSIDLSGLSYNEQFF	TGTGCCAGTAGTATAGATCTTTCGGGATTGTCCTACAATGAGCAGTTCTTC
TRBJ2-5	TRBD2	16	-	TRBV5-1	CASSLTGTSGQETQYF	TGCGCCAGCAGCTTGACGGGGACTAGCGGACAAGAGACCCAGTACTTC
TRBJ1-2	-	16	few	TRBV29-1	CSVEALRGSPIMGYTF	TGCAGCGTTGAAGCTTTGAGGGGATCCCCAATTATGGGCTACACCTTC
TRBJ2-1	-	13	many	TRBV30	CAWSGDLDPEQFF	TGTGCCTGGAGTGGGGACCTCGACCCGGAGCAGTTCTTC
TRBJ2-7	TRBD2	14	-	TRBV20-1	CSAMGREISYEQYF	TGCAGTGCTATGGGGCGGGAGATATCCTACGAGCAGTACTTC
TRBJ1-4	-	14	few	TRBV13	CASSFRGLGEKLFF	TGTGCCAGCAGCTTTAGAGGCCTGGGAGAAAAACTGTTTTTT
TRBJ1-2	TRBD1	14	many	TRBV3-1	CASSQDRGQEGYTF	TGTGCCAGCAGCCAAGATCGGGGACAGGAGGGCTACACCTTC
TRBJ1-1	-	11	-	TRBV3-1	CASGGGGEAFF	TGTGCCAGCGGCGGGGGCGGTGAAGCTTTCTTT
TRBJ2-5	TRBD2	16	many	TRBV24-1	CATSEPRGGGLETQYF	TGTGCCACCAGTGAACCCCGCGGGGGGGGGCTGGAGACCCAGTACTTC
TRBJ2-7	TRBD2	14	-	TRBV9	CASSGLAGGDEQYF	TGTGCCAGCAGCGGACTAGCGGGAGGGGACGAGCAGTACTTC
TRBJ1-5	TRBD1	13	-	TRBV2	CATTGGRNQPQHF	TGTGCCACCACAGGGGGAAGGAATCAGCCCCAGCATTTT
TRBJ2-5	-	15	-	TRBV4-1	CASSPQAERGETQYF	TGCGCCAGCAGCCCGCAGGCTGAACGCGGGGAGACCCAGTACTTC
TRBJ2-1	TRBD2	16	-	TRBV4-1	CASRRLAGGTNNEQFF	TGCGCCAGCAGGCGACTAGCGGGAGGGACCAACAATGAGCAGTTCTTC
TRBJ2-1	-	14	-	TRBV7-9	CASTPSQGPAKKFF	TGTGCCAGCACCCCGAGCCAGGGCCCGGCGAAGAAGTTCTTC
TRBJ1-6	-	14	-	TRBV9	CASSARVGDSPLHF	TGTGCCAGCAGCGCCCGGGTCGGGGATTCACCCCTCCACTTT
TRBJ1-5	-	16	-	TRBV4-1	CASSLRGQASNQPQHF	TGCGCCAGCAGCCTCCGGGGTCAGGCAAGCAATCAGCCCCAGCATTTT
TRBJ2-6	TRBD1	17	many	TRBV4-1	CASSQGTGVSGANVLTF	TGCGCCAGCAGCCAAGGGACAGGGGTATCTGGGGCCAACGTCCTGACTTTC
TRBJ2-2	TRBD2	18	many	TRBV2	CASSSPGLAETNTGELFF	TGTGCCAGCAGTTCACCGGGACTAGCGGAGACGAACACCGGGGAGCTGTTTTTT
TRBJ1-1	-	13	few	TRBV20-1	CSVYTDGGTEAFF	TGCAGTGTTTACACTGACGGGGGGACTGAAGCTTTCTTT
TRBJ2-7	-	12	many	TRBV11-2	CASSSEYYEQYF	TGTGCCAGCAGCTCGGAATACTACGAGCAGTACTTC
TRBJ2-2	-	13	many	TRBV29-1	CSVCRGGTGELFF	TGCAGCGTGTGCAGGGGAGGCACCGGGGAGCTGTTTTTT
TRBJ2-1	-	16	-	TRBV6-5	CASSYSSGDGYNEQFF	TGTGCCAGCAGTTACTCTAGTGGGGACGGCTACAATGAGCAGTTCTTC